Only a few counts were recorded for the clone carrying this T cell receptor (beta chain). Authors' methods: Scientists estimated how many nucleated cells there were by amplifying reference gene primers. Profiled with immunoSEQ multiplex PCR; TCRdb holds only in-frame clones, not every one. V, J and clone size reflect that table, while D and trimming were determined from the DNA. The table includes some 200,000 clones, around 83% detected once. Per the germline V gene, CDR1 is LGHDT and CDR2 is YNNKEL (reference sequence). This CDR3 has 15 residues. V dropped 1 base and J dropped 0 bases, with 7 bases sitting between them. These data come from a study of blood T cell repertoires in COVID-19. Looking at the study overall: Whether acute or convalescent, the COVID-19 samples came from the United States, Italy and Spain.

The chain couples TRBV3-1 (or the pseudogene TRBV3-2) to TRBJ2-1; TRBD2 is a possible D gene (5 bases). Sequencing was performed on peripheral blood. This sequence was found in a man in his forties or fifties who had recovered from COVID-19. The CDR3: CASSQVGSSYNEQFF. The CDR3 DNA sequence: TGTGCCAGCAGCCAAGTGGGGAGCTCCTACAATGAGCAGTTCTTC.